This T cell receptor (beta chain) came from a study of T cells after yellow fever vaccination. In this sample, this clonotype turned up a few times. Germline CDR1 and CDR2: MNHNY and SVGAGI (reference sequence). The V gene end was trimmed by 5 bases and the J gene end by 4 bases; junction bases not matched to a gene: 15. This CDR3 is built from 18 residues. TCRdb reprocessed the 5' RACE reads via MiXCR and lists one record per CDR3 protein. The sample shows more than 300,000 distinct CDR3 sequences, about 10% of them seen only once. The origin of this receptor is a man aged 18-30 years who received the YFV17D yellow fever vaccine. This chain joins TRBV6-6 and TRBJ2-3; 10 bases are shared with TRBD2. Sequenced here: CD4+ T cells sorted from PBMCs, sampled 45 days after the yellow fever booster vaccination. The CDR3 DNA sequence: TGTGCCAGCAGTAACCGTTACCGAGCGGGGGGGCCAGCAGATACGCAGTATTTT. Its protein product is CASSNRYRAGGPADTQYF.